The clone carrying this T cell receptor (beta chain) has at least ten counts. The antigen remains unidentified. The CDR3 sequence is 12 residues long. V lost 8 bases to trimming and J lost 1 base, with 9 bases between them. CDR1 MGHDK and CDR2 SYGVNS come from the germline V gene. This entry is derived from a study of T-cell reconstitution after alpha-beta-depleted transplantation in children. Overall study findings and caveats: T-cell counts and diversity at one year following transplant were attributed mainly to newly produced T cells. It was reported that alpha-beta T cells came from several hundred expanded graft clones (about two months after transplant). Where some patients showed high TCRbeta diversity at day 60, it came from recipient T cells and thymic progenitors that had survived.

It was with unique molecular identifiers that the TCRbeta library was prepared. TCRdb reprocessed the PCR reads via MiXCR and lists one record per CDR3 protein. The repertoire consists of a few hundred thousand distinct CDR3 sequences, with around 10% occurring once and the leading ten covering around 7.6%. The sequence derives from a boy under two years old with acute myeloid leukemia, due to receive a stem cell transplant. This chain joins TRBV25-1 and TRBJ2-7; a weak D match, TRBD1 (5 bases). The sequencing used PBMCs, collected before TCRalphabeta/CD19-depleted stem cell transplant. The CDR3 DNA reads as TGTGCCAGCGGACACACTTCCTACGAGCAGTACTTC. This sequence encodes CASGHTSYEQYF.